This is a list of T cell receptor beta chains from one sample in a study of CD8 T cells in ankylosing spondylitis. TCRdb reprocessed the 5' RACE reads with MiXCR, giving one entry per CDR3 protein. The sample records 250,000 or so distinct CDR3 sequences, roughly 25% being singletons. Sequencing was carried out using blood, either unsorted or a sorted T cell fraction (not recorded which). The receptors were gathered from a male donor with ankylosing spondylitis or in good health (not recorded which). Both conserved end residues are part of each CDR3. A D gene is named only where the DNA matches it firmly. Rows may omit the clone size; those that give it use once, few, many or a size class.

CDR3nt: TGTGCCAGCAGTTTGACAGGGGGCAGCTATGGCTACACCTTC
CDR3aa: CASSLTGGSYGYTF
v_gene: TRBV6-5
d_gene: TRBD1
abundance: -
j_gene: TRBJ1-2

CDR3nt: TGTGCCAGCAAGTTCGGGACTACCCAAGAGACCCAGTACTTC
CDR3aa: CASKFGTTQETQYF
v_gene: TRBV7-8
d_gene: TRBD2
abundance: -
j_gene: TRBJ2-5

CDR3nt: TGCGCCAGCAGCCCATTTAGCGCCTCCTACAATGAGCAGTTCTTC
CDR3aa: CASSPFSASYNEQFF
v_gene: TRBV4-1
d_gene: -
abundance: many
j_gene: TRBJ2-1

CDR3nt: TGTGCCAGCACCCTCCTCCAGTGGGAGCTGTTTTTT
CDR3aa: CASTLLQWELFF
v_gene: TRBV7-9
d_gene: -
abundance: many
j_gene: TRBJ2-2

CDR3nt: TGCAGTGCTAACAGGGGGATAGCCAAAAACATTCAGTACTTC
CDR3aa: CSANRGIAKNIQYF
v_gene: TRBV20-1
d_gene: TRBD1
abundance: many
j_gene: TRBJ2-4

CDR3nt: TGCGCCAGCAGCCAAGGTCGGGGGCAAAGCAATCAGCCCCAGCATTTT
CDR3aa: CASSQGRGQSNQPQHF
v_gene: TRBV4-1
d_gene: -
abundance: many
j_gene: TRBJ1-5

CDR3nt: TGCAGTGCTAGGGACAGTCCGAACACTGAAGCTTTCTTT
CDR3aa: CSARDSPNTEAFF
v_gene: TRBV20-1
d_gene: -
abundance: many
j_gene: TRBJ1-1

CDR3nt: TGTGCCAGCAGCTTTGGTAGGGGCCTCGGCGAGACCCAGTACTTC
CDR3aa: CASSFGRGLGETQYF
v_gene: TRBV7-3
d_gene: -
abundance: many
j_gene: TRBJ2-5

CDR3nt: TGCAGCTGGGACAGGGGGGGCACCGGGGAGCTGTTTTTT
CDR3aa: CSWDRGGTGELFF
v_gene: TRBV20-1
d_gene: TRBD1
abundance: few
j_gene: TRBJ2-2

CDR3nt: TGTGCCAGCAGTTTCCCGGGACAGGGGGCTGGGGCCAACGTCCTGACTTTC
CDR3aa: CASSFPGQGAGANVLTF
v_gene: TRBV6-5
d_gene: TRBD1
abundance: -
j_gene: TRBJ2-6

CDR3nt: TGTGCCAGCAGCTTAGTTCCGGACACTAATGAAAAACTGTTTTTT
CDR3aa: CASSLVPDTNEKLFF
v_gene: TRBV7-9
d_gene: -
abundance: few
j_gene: TRBJ1-4

CDR3nt: TGTGCCAGCGCCCCGGGACAGAGCGATTCCCAGTACTTC
CDR3aa: CASAPGQSDSQYF
v_gene: TRBV2
d_gene: TRBD1
abundance: -
j_gene: TRBJ2-5

CDR3nt: TGTGCCAGCAGTCGTGGGGGGCTCTACGAGCAGTACTTC
CDR3aa: CASSRGGLYEQYF
v_gene: TRBV12-3/TRBV12-4
d_gene: -
abundance: -
j_gene: TRBJ2-7

CDR3nt: TGTGCCAGCCAACAATATAGCAATCAGCCCCAGCATTTT
CDR3aa: CASQQYSNQPQHF
v_gene: TRBV12-3/TRBV12-4
d_gene: -
abundance: many
j_gene: TRBJ1-5

CDR3nt: TGTGCCAGCGGTTCGGGCAATCAGCCCCAGCATTTT
CDR3aa: CASGSGNQPQHF
v_gene: TRBV12-3/TRBV12-4
d_gene: -
abundance: few
j_gene: TRBJ1-5

CDR3nt: TGTGCCAGCAGCCCTAGTAGGGGCTACACCTTC
CDR3aa: CASSPSRGYTF
v_gene: TRBV12-3/TRBV12-4
d_gene: -
abundance: few
j_gene: TRBJ1-2